This T cell receptor (beta chain) was identified in a study of cytomegalovirus exposure and HLA in healthy donors (dated by TCRdb to 2016 to 2017). As for the study more broadly: An earlier analysis of several hundred of the donors reported 250 to 350 Gb of sequence data and more than 90 million unique TCR beta sequences from 150 million to 200 million T cells. An early release that covered about 600 HLA-typed donors contained about 290 gigabases of sequencing data and about 84 million unique TCR sequences. Among the roughly 400 genotyped donors, approximately 76% belonged to the genetic ancestry cluster associated with self-reported Caucasian donors. The study aimed to test whether signatures of past pathogen exposure could be identified by cataloging public T cell receptors. The study profiled the T cell repertoires of approximately 700 subjects by immunosequencing and related them to cytomegalovirus serostatus. Along with the roughly 710-subject first cohort, a separate validation cohort of around 120 different subjects was used. High-throughput TCR immunosequencing, statistical association of individual TCRs with disease status, and machine learning were combined to predict cytomegalovirus infection status. A later analysis re-analyzed previously published TCR beta repertoires from roughly 600 donors and added high-resolution HLA genotyping to study TCR occurrence patterns. Rather than using new phenotypic data, the later analysis identified candidate immune exposures from TCR beta sequences and from how often those sequences occurred across donors. To decide whether each TCR beta V gene segment behaved as functional or pseudogenic, an earlier analysis of some 600 of the donors relied on high-throughput TCR beta sequencing. Donor age, sex, ethnicity and CMV serostatus were compiled together with the repertoire data. Genome-wide SNP genotypes for about 65% of the roughly 700 donors were used in a later genetic analysis, which treated that subset as a discovery cohort. Every repertoire in the discovery cohort had been generated on one and the same sequencing platform. Class I and class II HLA loci were covered by the typing at four-digit resolution. Typing coverage differed by locus: A, B, C, DRB1 and DQB1 were typed in roughly 620-640 donors, DQA1 in 500 to 550, DPA1 in 600 to 610, and DPB1 in 472. Roughly 5 DR-DQ haplotypes were treated as single units for association and clustering because of strong linkage in the cohort. Among around 400 genotyped donors of the cohort, an average of around 240,000 unique TCR beta nucleotide sequences were sequenced per donor, about a sixth of them non-productive.

In total, approximately 700 healthy bone marrow donors made up the cohort. At the time of sampling, every cohort member was nominally healthy, though immune exposures that went unrecorded were likely present. The donor was CMV seronegative and was included in the group of around 320 seronegative cohort members. Every donor gave a peripheral blood sample, and the peripheral blood mononuclear cells from that sample were used for TCR beta sequencing. Genomic DNA was extracted from the blood cell samples with the Qiagen DNeasy Blood Extraction Kit. What the work shows at the level of the full study, not this receptor alone: A total of fewer than 200 TCR beta chains were listed by the study as associated with cytomegalovirus. For the cohort, immune exposure information was limited to CMV serostatus. Linkage disequilibrium might explain the correlated functional status among segregating V segments, but an unknown experimental factor could not be excluded. Approximately 18 rarely observed V segments, including chromosome 9 orphons, were excluded from the earlier analysis of some 590 of the donors because counts were too low. In vitro tests confirmed that a few of the cytomegalovirus-associated TCR beta chains recognize cytomegalovirus antigens. While some public TCRs were present in many individuals, most TCR sequences turned up only very rarely across donors. Some IMGT-functional V segments, including TRBV6-2 and TRBV6-3, could not be distinguished by the 87-base-pair reads and were therefore excluded. When HLA alleles, especially DR and DQ, strongly co-occurred, attributing TCR associations to individual alleles was difficult. A cluster of highly shared sequence variants was judged likely to represent a technical artifact of the sequencing pipeline. Broadly in line with IMGT annotations, most TCR beta V segments showed up in productive rearrangements about 87% or about 30% of the time in an earlier analysis of several hundred of the donors. According to a later analysis, TCR association rates differed among HLA loci, with DRB1 alleles showing the most associated TCRs and HLA-C alleles showing the fewest. An association between a missense DCLRE1C variant and V-gene and J-gene trimming of TCR beta chains was found in a later genetic analysis and replicated in an independent cohort. Because some donors lacked HLA typing at each locus, the association tests relied only on the typed subset. Roughly uniform sequencing depth across donors was assumed in presence/absence analyses, although this assumption may not hold. Cytomegalovirus status was reported to be diagnosed by the classifier with high specificity and sensitivity in both the original and validation cohorts. A further reported finding was that TCR beta sequences accurately predicted the HLA-A and HLA-B alleles for most subjects in the first cohort. The authors suggested that the approach could potentially be extended to other disease states and immunological phenotypes. In a later analysis, HLA-associated TCR beta chains showed more clonal expansion and lower generation probabilities than non-associated chains that were equally common. In this cohort, only TCR beta chains were sequenced, and detectable features were limited by the absence of alpha or paired-chain data. In a later analysis, some 18,000 TCR beta sequences were associated with specific HLA alleles at a false discovery rate of 0.05. Most CMV-associated TCR beta chains appeared to be HLA-restricted in a later analysis, and the HLA associations seemed to be driven largely by CMV exposure. According to a later analysis, parvovirus B19, influenza, CMV and Epstein-Barr virus appeared linked to several top co-occurrence clusters. According to a later genetic analysis, donors in an Asian-associated ancestry cluster had fewer N-insertions in productive TCRs than the roughly 700-donor mean.

At the junction V is shortened by 6 bases and J by 0 bases, with 15 bases in between. CDR1 and CDR2, looked up from the germline V gene, are SGHDT and YYEEEE. Inclusive of the bounding cysteine and phenylalanine, the CDR3 is 15 residues long. CDR3 DNA is the only sequence kept; it has 45 bases, read in frame from the first base. Library creation used the immunoSEQ multiplex PCR assay. For the multiplex PCR, a mixture combining 60 forward primers for TCR Vbeta segments and 13 reverse primers for TCR Jbeta segments was used. Amplification of the CDR3 region of rearranged TCR beta genes was performed with a multiplex PCR assay on genomic DNA. Amplified TCR beta libraries were sequenced as 87-base-pair reads on the Illumina HiSeq System. The paper's data handling went like this. A later analysis tallied roughly 76 million unique TCR beta chains across the 660 or so repertoires, and approximately 12 million of those chains were shared by two or more donors. Raw reads were error-corrected and collapsed into unique sequences with a nearest-neighbor algorithm that merged closely related sequences to remove PCR and sequencing errors. To assign V, D and J gene segments, CDR3 sequences were aligned to IMGT reference sequences. For a sequence to be retained, a match of at least six nucleotides to both a V gene segment and a J gene segment was required. Rearrangements were classified as productive when the CDR3 lacked stop codons and remained in frame with V and J, and all other rearrangements were classified as non-productive. CDR3 was defined by IMGT convention, running from the second conserved V-encoded cysteine to the conserved J-encoded phenylalanine. The earlier analysis of 500 to 600 of the donors excluded sequences that lacked an unambiguous match to a single V gene segment. In an earlier analysis of almost 600 of the donors, a V segment was called functional when productive rearrangements were above 56.7%, and segregating when the standard deviation between donors exceeded 5%. To diagnose cytomegalovirus status from the catalog of TCR beta chain sequences, a statistical classification framework was built. V and J gene assignment, in a later analysis, came from comparing TCR nucleotide sequences with IMGT/GENE-DB human TR gene sequences. The TCRdist pipeline was used in a later analysis to assign CDR3 sequences and most-parsimonious VDJ recombination scenarios. In a later analysis, every TCR beta chain was defined by the combination of its CDR3 amino acid sequence and its V-gene family, and reads without a unique V-gene family were dropped. To address suspected cross-contamination and a sequencing artifact, a later analysis removed under 600 highly shared, low-generation-probability nucleotide sequences. A later analysis calculated a clonal expansion index for each public chain from normalized within-repertoire ranks of inferred template counts. Generation probabilities in a later analysis came from a VDJ recombination model fitted to out-of-frame rearrangements, and those results were checked against IGoR. In a later analysis, TCR-TCR, TCR-HLA and TCR-CMV co-occurrence was scored with hypergeometric tests, and a repertoire-size bias correction was applied to TCR pairs. False discovery rates were estimated in a later analysis by permuting HLA or CMV assignments 20 times. In a later analysis, co-occurring TCRs were grouped using DBSCAN, and TCRdist sequence similarity was added for clustering within HLA-allele-positive subsets. Repertoires with fewer than 30,000 or more than 120,000 public chains were left out of co-occurrence clustering, as were five repertoires with anomalous nucleotide sharing. In its TCRdb copy, this immuneACCESS table keeps in-frame sequences only and misses some clones. Where compared with another copy, unresolved V genes explain less than half of these, and the others have no known cause. V and J calls and clone size follow that table, whereas D and trimming were derived from the DNA. This sample has about 230,000 clones in its table, and 80% to 90% of those were observed once. Together, the top ten hold roughly 1% of the sample.

Comments on this clone: The antigen this receptor binds is unknown. Nothing much larger sits one base from this clone, and base qualities are not available.

The receptor's source is a woman under 30 in good health and CMV-seronegative. The rearrangement combines TRBV5-6 with TRBJ1-1, with the D gene call left open. The specimen was PBMCs. The DNA sequence is given as TGTGCCAGCATCCGGGGAAGTAGGATGAACACTGAAGCTTTCTTT. Translated, it gives CASIRGSRMNTEAFF.